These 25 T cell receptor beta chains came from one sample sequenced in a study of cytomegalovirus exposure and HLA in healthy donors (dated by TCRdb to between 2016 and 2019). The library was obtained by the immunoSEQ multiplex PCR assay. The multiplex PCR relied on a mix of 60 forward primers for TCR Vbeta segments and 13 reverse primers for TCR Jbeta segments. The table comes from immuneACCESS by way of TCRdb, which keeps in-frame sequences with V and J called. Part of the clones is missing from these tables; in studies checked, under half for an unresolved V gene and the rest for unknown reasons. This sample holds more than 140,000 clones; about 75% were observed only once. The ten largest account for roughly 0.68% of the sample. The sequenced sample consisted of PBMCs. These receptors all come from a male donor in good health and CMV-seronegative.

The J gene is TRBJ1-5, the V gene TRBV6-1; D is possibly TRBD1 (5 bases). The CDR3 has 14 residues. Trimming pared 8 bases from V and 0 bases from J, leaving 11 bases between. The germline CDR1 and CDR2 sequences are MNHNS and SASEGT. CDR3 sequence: CASDRSNSNQPQHF. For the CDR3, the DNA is TGTGCCAGCGACAGATCAAATAGCAATCAGCCCCAGCATTTT.

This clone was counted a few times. CDR3 region: CASSPVAGDYEQYF. The CDR3 nucleotides read TGTGCCAGCTCACCTGTAGCGGGAGACTACGAGCAGTACTTC. This rearrangement joins TRBV18 to TRBJ2-7; 9 nucleotides line up with TRBD2. V trimming: 3 bases; J trimming: 3 bases; junction bases outside the gene matches: 3. Germline assignment: CDR1 KGHSH and CDR2 LQKENI. This CDR3 has 14 residues.

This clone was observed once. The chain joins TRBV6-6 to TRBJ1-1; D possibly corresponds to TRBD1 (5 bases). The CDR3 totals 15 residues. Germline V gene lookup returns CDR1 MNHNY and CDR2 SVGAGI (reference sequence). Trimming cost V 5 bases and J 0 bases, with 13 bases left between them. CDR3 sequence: CASSPDRQMNTEAFF. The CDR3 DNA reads TGTGCCAGCAGTCCAGACAGACAGATGAACACTGAAGCTTTCTTT.

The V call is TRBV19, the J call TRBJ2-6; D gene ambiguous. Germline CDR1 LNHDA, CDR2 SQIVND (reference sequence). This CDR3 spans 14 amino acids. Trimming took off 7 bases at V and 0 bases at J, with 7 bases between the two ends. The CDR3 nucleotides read TGTGCCAGTAAATATATCTCTGGGGCCAACGTCCTGACTTTC. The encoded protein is CASKYISGANVLTF. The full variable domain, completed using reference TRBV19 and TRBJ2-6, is DGGITQSPKYLFRKEGQNVTLSCEQNLNHDAMYWYRQDPGQGLRLIYYSQIVNDFQKGDIAEGYSVSREKKESFPLTVTSAQKNPTAFYLCASKYISGANVLTFGAGSRLTVL.

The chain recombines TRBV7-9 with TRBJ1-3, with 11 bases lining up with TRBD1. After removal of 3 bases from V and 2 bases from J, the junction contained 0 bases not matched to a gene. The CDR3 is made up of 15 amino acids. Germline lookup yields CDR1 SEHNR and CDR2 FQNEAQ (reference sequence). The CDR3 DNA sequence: TGTGCCAGCAGCTTGGGACAGGGGGCTGGAAACACCATATATTTT. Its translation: CASSLGQGAGNTIYF.

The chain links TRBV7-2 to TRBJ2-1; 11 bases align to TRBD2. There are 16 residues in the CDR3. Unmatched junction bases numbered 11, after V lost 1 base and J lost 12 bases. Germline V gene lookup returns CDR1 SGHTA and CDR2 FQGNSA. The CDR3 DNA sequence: TGTGCCAGCAGCTTAGTAAGGCTAGCGGGAGGCATTGGGCAGTTCTTC. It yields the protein CASSLVRLAGGIGQFF.

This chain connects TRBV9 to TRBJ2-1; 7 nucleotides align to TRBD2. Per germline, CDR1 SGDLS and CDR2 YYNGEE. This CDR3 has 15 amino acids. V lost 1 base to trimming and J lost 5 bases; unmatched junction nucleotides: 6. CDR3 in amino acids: CASSVRAGFDNEQFF. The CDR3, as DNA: TGTGCCAGCAGCGTACGAGCGGGATTCGACAATGAGCAGTTCTTC.

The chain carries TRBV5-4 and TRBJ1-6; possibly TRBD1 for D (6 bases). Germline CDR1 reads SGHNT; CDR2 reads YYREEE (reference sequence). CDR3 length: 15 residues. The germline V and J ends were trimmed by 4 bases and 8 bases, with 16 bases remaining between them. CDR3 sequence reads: CASSGWAGDDSPLHF. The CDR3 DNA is TGTGCCAGCAGCGGGTGGGCAGGGGACGATTCACCCCTCCACTTT.

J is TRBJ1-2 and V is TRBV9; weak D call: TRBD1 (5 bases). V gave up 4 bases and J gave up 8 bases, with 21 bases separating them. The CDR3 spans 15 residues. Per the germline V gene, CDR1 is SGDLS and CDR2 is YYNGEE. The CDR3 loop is CASSSGRGFAGGYTF. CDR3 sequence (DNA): TGTGCCAGCAGCTCAGGGAGGGGCTTTGCAGGCGGCTACACCTTC. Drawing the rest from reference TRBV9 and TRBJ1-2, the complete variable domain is DSGVTQTPKHLITATGQRVTLRCSPRSGDLSVYWYQQSLDQGLQFLIQYYNGEERAKGNILERFSAQQFPDLHSELNLSSLELGDSALYFCASSSGRGFAGGYTFGSGTRLTVV.

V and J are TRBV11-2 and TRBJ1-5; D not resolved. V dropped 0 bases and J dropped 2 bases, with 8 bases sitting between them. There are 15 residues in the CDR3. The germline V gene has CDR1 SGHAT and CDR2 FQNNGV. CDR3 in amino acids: CASSLDGRGNQPQHF. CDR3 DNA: TGTGCCAGCAGCTTAGATGGGCGAGGCAATCAGCCCCAGCATTTT.

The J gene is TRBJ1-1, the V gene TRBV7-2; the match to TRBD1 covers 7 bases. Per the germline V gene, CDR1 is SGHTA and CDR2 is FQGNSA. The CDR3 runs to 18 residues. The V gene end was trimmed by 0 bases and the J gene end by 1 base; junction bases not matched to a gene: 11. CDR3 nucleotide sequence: TGTGCCAGCAGCTTAGCCCTGGGGAAGGGGGCGCGGAACACTGAAGCTTTCTTT. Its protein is CASSLALGKGARNTEAFF.

Here the CDR3 reads CSILSGNTIYF. CDR3 coding DNA: TGCAGCATACTGTCAGGGAACACCATATATTTT. The chain links TRBV29-1 to TRBJ1-3, with D possibly TRBD1 on 5 matching bases. The germline V gene encodes CDR1 SQVTM and CDR2 ANQGSEA. The CDR3 spans 11 residues. The V end was cut by 8 bases, the J end by 7 bases, with 12 bases between.

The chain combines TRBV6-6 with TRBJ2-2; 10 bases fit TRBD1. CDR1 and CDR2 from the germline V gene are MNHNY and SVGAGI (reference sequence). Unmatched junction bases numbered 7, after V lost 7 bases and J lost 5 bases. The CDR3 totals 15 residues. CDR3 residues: CASIPRDRGTGELFF. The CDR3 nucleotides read TGTGCCAGCATCCCGCGGGACAGGGGTACCGGGGAGCTGTTTTTT.

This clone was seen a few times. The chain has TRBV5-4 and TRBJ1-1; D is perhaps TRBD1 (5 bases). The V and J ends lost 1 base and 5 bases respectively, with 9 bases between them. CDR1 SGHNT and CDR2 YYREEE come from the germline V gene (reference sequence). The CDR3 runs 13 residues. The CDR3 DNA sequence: TGTGCCAGCAGCTTGAGGGGAGGGACTGAAGCTTTCTTT. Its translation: CASSLRGGTEAFF.

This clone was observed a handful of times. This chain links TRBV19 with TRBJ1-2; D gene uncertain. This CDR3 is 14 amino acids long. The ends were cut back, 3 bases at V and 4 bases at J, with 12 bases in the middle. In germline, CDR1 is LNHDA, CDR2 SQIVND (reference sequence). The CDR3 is CASSIGSTLYGYTF. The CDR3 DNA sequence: TGTGCCAGTAGTATTGGGAGTACCCTCTATGGCTACACCTTC. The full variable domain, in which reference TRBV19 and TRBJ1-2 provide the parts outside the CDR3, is DGGITQSPKYLFRKEGQNVTLSCEQNLNHDAMYWYRQDPGQGLRLIYYSQIVNDFQKGDIAEGYSVSREKKESFPLTVTSAQKNPTAFYLCASSIGSTLYGYTFGSGTRLTVV.

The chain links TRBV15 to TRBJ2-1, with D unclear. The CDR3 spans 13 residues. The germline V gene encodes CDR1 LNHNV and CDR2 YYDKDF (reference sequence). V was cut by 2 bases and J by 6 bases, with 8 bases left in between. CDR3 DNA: TGTGCCACCAGCAGATCCCCAGTCAATGAGCAGTTCTTC. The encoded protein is CATSRSPVNEQFF.

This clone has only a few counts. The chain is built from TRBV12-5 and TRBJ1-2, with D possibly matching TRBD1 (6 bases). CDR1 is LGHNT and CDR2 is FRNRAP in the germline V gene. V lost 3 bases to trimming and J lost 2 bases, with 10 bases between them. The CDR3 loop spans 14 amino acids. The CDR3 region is CASGFLGGNYGYTF. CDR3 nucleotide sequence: TGTGCTAGTGGTTTCCTAGGGGGAAACTATGGCTACACCTTC.

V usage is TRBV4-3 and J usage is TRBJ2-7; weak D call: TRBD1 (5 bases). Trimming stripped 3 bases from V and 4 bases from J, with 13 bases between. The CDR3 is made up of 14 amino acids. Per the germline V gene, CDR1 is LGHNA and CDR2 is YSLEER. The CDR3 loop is CASSQGRTLYEQYF. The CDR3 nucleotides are TGCGCCAGCAGCCAGGGCCGGACACTATACGAGCAGTACTTC.

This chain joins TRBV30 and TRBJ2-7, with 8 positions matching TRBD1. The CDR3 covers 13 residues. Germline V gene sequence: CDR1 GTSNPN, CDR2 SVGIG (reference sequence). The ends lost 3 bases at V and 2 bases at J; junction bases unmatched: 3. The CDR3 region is CAWSGTGPYEQYF. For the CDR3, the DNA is TGTGCCTGGAGCGGGACAGGCCCCTACGAGCAGTACTTC.

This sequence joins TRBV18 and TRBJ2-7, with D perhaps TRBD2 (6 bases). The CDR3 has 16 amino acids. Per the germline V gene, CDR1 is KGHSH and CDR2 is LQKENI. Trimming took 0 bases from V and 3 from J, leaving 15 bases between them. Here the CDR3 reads CASSPPGEDPYYEQYF. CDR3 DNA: TGTGCCAGCTCACCACCGGGGGAGGATCCGTACTACGAGCAGTACTTC.

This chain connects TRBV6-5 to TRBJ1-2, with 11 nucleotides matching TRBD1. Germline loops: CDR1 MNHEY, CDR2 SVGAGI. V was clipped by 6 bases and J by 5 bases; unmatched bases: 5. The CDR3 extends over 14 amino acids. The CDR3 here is CASRSGTGGYGYTF. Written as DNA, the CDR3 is TGTGCCAGCAGGTCCGGGACAGGGGGGTATGGCTACACCTTC.

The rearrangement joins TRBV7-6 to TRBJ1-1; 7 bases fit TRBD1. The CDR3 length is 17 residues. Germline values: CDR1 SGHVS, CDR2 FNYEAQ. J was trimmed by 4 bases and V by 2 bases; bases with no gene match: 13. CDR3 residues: CASSLPGTVTPGTEAFF. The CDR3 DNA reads TGTGCCAGCAGCTTACCCGGGACAGTGACCCCGGGCACTGAAGCTTTCTTT.

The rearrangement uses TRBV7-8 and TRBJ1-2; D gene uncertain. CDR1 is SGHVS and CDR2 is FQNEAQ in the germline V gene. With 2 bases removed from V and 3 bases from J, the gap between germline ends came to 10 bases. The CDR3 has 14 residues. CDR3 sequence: CASSLYRGDYGYTF. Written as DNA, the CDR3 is TGTGCCAGCAGCTTATATCGGGGAGACTATGGCTACACCTTC.

The CDR3 here is CASSSTGYGNQPQHF. CDR3 in DNA: TGTGCCAGCAGCTCCACAGGGTATGGGAATCAGCCCCAGCATTTT. This chain joins TRBV11-2 and TRBJ1-5, with D maybe TRBD1 (6 bases). CDR3 length: 15 amino acids. Germline CDR1 is SGHAT and CDR2 is FQNNGV. Trimming stripped 4 bases from V and 4 bases from J, with 14 bases between.

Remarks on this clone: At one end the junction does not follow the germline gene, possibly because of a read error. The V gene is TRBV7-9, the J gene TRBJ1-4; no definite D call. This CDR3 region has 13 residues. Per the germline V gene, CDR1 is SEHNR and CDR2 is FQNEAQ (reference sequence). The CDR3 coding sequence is TGTTCCAGCAGCCGAGGGTTGGTTGAAAAACTGTTTTTT. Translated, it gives CSSSRGLVEKLFF.